This TCR beta chain was profiled in a study of post-analysis software for immune sequencing data. cDNA libraries of TCR beta carried unique molecular identifiers. One entry per CDR3 protein results from TCRdb running MiXCR on the PCR reads. The sample yields some 500,000 distinct CDR3 sequences, under 55% seen once. As regards this clonotype: Its antigen is not identified.

Whole-study findings and limits: Controls significantly exceeded multiple sclerosis patients in normalized Chao1 diversity. About 5 TRBV segments occurring more often in patients than controls included TRBV5-6, TRBV5-1 and TRBV20-1.

Germline CDR1 and CDR2: SGHTA and FQGTGA. The CDR3 extends over 15 amino acids. V gave up 5 bases and J gave up 3 bases; unmatched junction bases: 7. The receptor's source is a girl aged 10 to 17 with multiple sclerosis. The sample comprised blood. The rearrangement joins TRBV7-3 to TRBJ2-3, with 8 nucleotides matching TRBD1. This CDR3 reads CASSPEDRATDTQYF. The CDR3 region has the DNA TGTGCCAGCAGCCCCGAGGACAGGGCTACAGATACGCAGTATTTT.